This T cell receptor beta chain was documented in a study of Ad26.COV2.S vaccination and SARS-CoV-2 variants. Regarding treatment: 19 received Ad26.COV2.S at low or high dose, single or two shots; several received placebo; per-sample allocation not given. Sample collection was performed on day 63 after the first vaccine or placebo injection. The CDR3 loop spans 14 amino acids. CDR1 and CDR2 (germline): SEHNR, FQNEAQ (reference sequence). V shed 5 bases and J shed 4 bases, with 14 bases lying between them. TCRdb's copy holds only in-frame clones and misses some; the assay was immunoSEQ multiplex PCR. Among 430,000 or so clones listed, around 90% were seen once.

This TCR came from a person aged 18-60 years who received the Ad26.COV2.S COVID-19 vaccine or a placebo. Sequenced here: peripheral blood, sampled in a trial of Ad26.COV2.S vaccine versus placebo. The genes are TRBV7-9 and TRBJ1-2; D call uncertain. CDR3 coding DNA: TGTGCCAGCAGCGCACGGGGAGAAATCTATGGCTACACCTTC. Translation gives CASSARGEIYGYTF.